This T cell receptor beta chain was found in a study of beta chain features in type 1 diabetes. Isolated RNA was reverse transcribed in full, so expressed TCRB transcripts were sequenced. Libraries were prepared by immunoSEQ multiplex PCR; TCRdb keeps only in-frame clonotypes and omits some of them. The top ten clones hold 0.044% of a sample with under 400,000 clones, about 20% of them seen once. This clone was recorded a few times. Its target is not known. Study results and caveats: Among patients with Type 1 diabetes, TCRB CDR3s were moderately but significantly shorter in every one of the four CD4+ subsets.

The CDR3 is 14 amino acids. V dropped 0 bases and J dropped 5 bases, with 11 bases sitting between them. Germline loops: CDR1 SGHRS, CDR2 YFSETQ. Only one heparinised blood draw was taken per donor, and its volume averaged approximately 0.11 L. The V call is TRBV5-1, the J call TRBJ1-1; D ambiguous. Material for sequencing was naive CD4+ T cells from blood. The origin of this receptor is a woman aged 18-29 years in good health. CDR3 loop: CASSLDGVRTEAFF. The CDR3 coding sequence is TGCGCCAGCAGCTTGGACGGGGTAAGGACTGAAGCTTTCTTT. Based on the CDR3 plus reference TRBV5-1 and TRBJ1-1, the full variable domain is KAGVTQTPRYLIKTRGQQVTLSCSPISGHRSVSWYQQTPGQGLQFLFEYFSETQRNKGNFPGRFSGRQFSNSRSEMNVSTLELGDSALYLCASSLDGVRTEAFFGQGTRLTVV.